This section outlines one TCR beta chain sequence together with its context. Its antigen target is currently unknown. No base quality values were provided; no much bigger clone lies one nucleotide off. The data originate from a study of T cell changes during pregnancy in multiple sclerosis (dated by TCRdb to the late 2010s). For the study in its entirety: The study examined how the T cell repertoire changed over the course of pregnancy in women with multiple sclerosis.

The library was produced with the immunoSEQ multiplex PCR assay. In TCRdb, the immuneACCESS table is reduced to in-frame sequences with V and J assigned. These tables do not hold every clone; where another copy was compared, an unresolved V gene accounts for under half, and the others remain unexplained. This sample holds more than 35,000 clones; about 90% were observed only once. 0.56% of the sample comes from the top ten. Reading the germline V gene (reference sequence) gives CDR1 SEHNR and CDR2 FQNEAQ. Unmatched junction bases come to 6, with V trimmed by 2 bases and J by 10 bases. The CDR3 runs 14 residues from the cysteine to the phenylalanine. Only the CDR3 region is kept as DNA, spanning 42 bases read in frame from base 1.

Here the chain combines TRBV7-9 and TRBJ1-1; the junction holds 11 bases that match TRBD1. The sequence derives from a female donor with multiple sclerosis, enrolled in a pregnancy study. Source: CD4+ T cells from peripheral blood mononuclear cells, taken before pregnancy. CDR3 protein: CASSLSPGTGGAFF. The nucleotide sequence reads TGTGCCAGCAGCTTATCCCCCGGGACAGGGGGAGCTTTCTTT.